Each of the 25 T cell receptor beta chains below was sequenced from the same sample in a study of cytomegalovirus exposure and HLA in healthy donors. 60 Vbeta and 13 Jbeta primers were used in PCR. Data came from immunoSEQ multiplex PCR; TCRdb stores just in-frame clones and leaves some out. The sample has some 130,000 clones, roughly 62% seen once. Input material: PBMCs. The receptors derive from a man aged 30 to 45 in good health and CMV-seropositive.

The chain couples TRBV5-6 to TRBJ2-1; D may be TRBD2 (6 bases). The CDR3 totals 14 residues. Trimming stripped 0 bases from V and 9 bases from J, with 13 bases between. In germline, CDR1 is SGHDT, CDR2 YYEEEE. The CDR3 nucleotides are TGTGCCAGCAGCTTGGCTGCGGGGTGGGGTGAGCAGTTCTTC. Encoded protein: CASSLAAGWGEQFF.

V usage is TRBV29-1 and J usage is TRBJ1-2; 8 bases map to TRBD1. The germline CDR1 and CDR2 sequences are SQVTM and ANQGSEA. CDR3 length equals 12 residues. V gave up 8 bases and J gave up 2 bases; unmatched junction bases: 4. The CDR3 loop reads CSTGTGNYGYTF. The CDR3 DNA follows: TGCAGCACTGGGACAGGAAACTATGGCTACACCTTC.

The chain uses TRBV7-9 and TRBJ2-2; 8 bases match TRBD2. The CDR3 length is 14 residues. After removal of 4 bases from V and 4 bases from J, the junction contained 2 bases not matched to a gene. Germline assignment: CDR1 SEHNR and CDR2 FQNEAQ (reference sequence). The CDR3 nucleotides read TGTGCCAGCAGCTCGGGAGGGATCACCGGGGAGCTGTTTTTT. Protein sequence: CASSSGGITGELFF.

Worth noting for this clone: The junction departs from the called germline gene at one end, perhaps through a read error. The chain joins TRBV28 to TRBJ1-2; tentatively, D is TRBD1 (6 bases). Germline values: CDR1 MDHEN, CDR2 SYDVKM. The CDR3 runs 15 residues. The CDR3 nucleotides read TGTGCCAGCAGCTTATGGGGCCGGGACACTGACGGCTACACCTTC. Its protein product is CASSLWGRDTDGYTF.

This chain uses TRBV28 with TRBJ2-7, with TRBD2 as a possible D gene (6 bases). Per germline, CDR1 MDHEN and CDR2 SYDVKM. The ends were cut back, 4 bases at V and 2 bases at J, with 15 bases in the middle. There are 15 residues in the CDR3. CDR3 sequence: CASSSVAGRTYEQYF. The CDR3 nucleotides are TGTGCCAGCAGTTCGGTGGCGGGAAGAACCTACGAGCAGTACTTC.

This clone has just a few counts. The rearrangement uses TRBV18 and TRBJ2-3; TRBD1 might be the D (5 bases). There are 16 residues in the CDR3. Trimming cost V 2 bases and J 4 bases, with 16 bases left between them. Germline V gene data show CDR1 as KGHSH and CDR2 as LQKENI. The CDR3 loop is CASSPNSPGSADTQYF. The CDR3 region has the DNA TGTGCCAGCTCACCAAATAGCCCAGGGTCGGCAGATACGCAGTATTTT. The full variable domain, its missing parts supplied by reference TRBV18 and TRBJ2-3, is NAGVMQNPRHLVRRRGQEARLRCSPMKGHSHVYWYRQLPEEGLKFMVYLQKENIIDESGMPKERFSAEFPKEGPSILRIQQVVRGDSAAYFCASSPNSPGSADTQYFGPGTRLTVL.

Comments on this clone: Additional DNA sequences in this sample encode the identical CDR3. The chain links TRBV6-5 to TRBJ1-5; weak D call: TRBD1 (5 bases). Trimming cost V 0 bases and J 1 base, with 7 bases left between them. From germline, CDR1 is MNHEY and CDR2 SVGAGI. The CDR3 has 15 residues. DNA for the CDR3: TGTGCCAGCAGTTACTCCTCAGGGAGCAATCAGCCCCAGCATTTT. Translation: CASSYSSGSNQPQHF.

The rearrangement links TRBV6-6 to TRBJ1-6, with D possibly TRBD1 on 6 matching bases. CDR1 is MNHNY and CDR2 is SVGAGI in the germline V gene (reference sequence). The CDR3 length is 16 residues. Deletions cut 4 bases from V and 11 bases from J, with 21 bases between. The CDR3 loop is CASSLGPDRISPPLHF. CDR3 bases: TGTGCCAGCAGTTTAGGCCCGGACAGAATAAGCCCACCCCTCCACTTT.

This clone was found a few times. The chain couples TRBV4-3 to TRBJ1-2; 7 bases match TRBD1. Trimming cost V 0 bases and J 2 bases; bases outside gene matches: 6. The CDR3 runs 16 residues. Germline assignment: CDR1 LGHNA and CDR2 YSLEER. The CDR3 bases are TGCGCCAGCAGCCAAGATAGGGCAGGGGGGAACTATGGCTACACCTTC. This sequence encodes CASSQDRAGGNYGYTF.

This chain connects TRBV2 to TRBJ2-7; unclear D gene. Trimming left V 10 bases short and J 0 bases short, with 16 bases between. The germline CDR1 and CDR2 sequences are SNHLY and FYNNEI. The CDR3 totals 14 residues. The CDR3 here is CATLQRRISYEQYF. For the CDR3, the DNA is TGTGCCACCCTACAGAGACGTATCTCCTACGAGCAGTACTTC.

V is TRBV27 and J is TRBJ2-3; 7 bases match TRBD1. Germline CDR1 is MNHEY and CDR2 is SMNVEV (reference sequence). Trimming removed 2 bases from V and 3 bases from J; junction bases left unmatched: 2. The CDR3 spans 14 residues. CDR3 bases: TGTGCCAGCAGTTTACAGGGGGAGACAGATACGCAGTATTTT. Its protein is CASSLQGETDTQYF.

This chain joins TRBV30 and TRBJ2-7; D not resolved. Germline V gives CDR1 GTSNPN, CDR2 SVGIG (reference sequence). The CDR3 covers 14 residues. The V and J ends lost 0 bases and 6 bases respectively, with 15 bases between them. The CDR3 spells CAWSVKIRNSEQYF. The CDR3 DNA sequence: TGTGCCTGGAGTGTAAAGATAAGGAACAGCGAGCAGTACTTC.

The chain employs TRBV27 and TRBJ2-2; D is perhaps TRBD1 (6 bases). The CDR3 sequence is 15 residues long. The germline V gene encodes CDR1 MNHEY and CDR2 SMNVEV (reference sequence). The V and J ends lost 7 bases and 8 bases respectively, with 20 bases between them. The CDR3 coding sequence is TGTGCCAGCACCCTGTTGGCAGGGGTAGGAGGGGAGCTGTTTTTT. Its protein is CASTLLAGVGGELFF.

This clone has only one observation. This rearrangement joins TRBV27 to TRBJ2-1; weak D call: TRBD1 (6 bases). The CDR3 sequence is 18 residues long. Trimming removed 6 bases from V and 5 bases from J, with 26 bases in between. Germline CDR1 and CDR2: MNHEY and SMNVEV (reference sequence). CDR3 residues: CASRGTDLRGSGDNEQFF. The CDR3 DNA is TGTGCCAGCAGGGGGACCGATCTCAGGGGAAGTGGGGACAATGAGCAGTTCTTC.

This sequence joins TRBV6-5 and TRBJ2-1; D gene unclear. Trimming shortened V by 5 bases and J by 2 bases, and 13 bases separated the two germline ends. The CDR3 is 15 amino acids. Germline-derived CDR1 and CDR2 are MNHEY and SVGAGI. The CDR3 loop is CASSPYGFTYNEQFF. The DNA of the CDR3 is TGTGCCAGCAGTCCATACGGGTTCACCTACAATGAGCAGTTCTTC.

There are a few counts of this clone. This chain joins TRBV14 and TRBJ2-3, with D unresolved. V was trimmed by 1 base and J by 1 base, leaving 6 bases between them. CDR3 length: 14 amino acids. Germline V CDR1 and CDR2: SGHDN, FVKESK. The CDR3 sequence is CASSQVGRTDTQYF. CDR3 DNA sequence: TGTGCCAGCAGCCAAGTGGGCCGCACAGATACGCAGTATTTT. Filled out from reference TRBV14 and TRBJ2-3, the complete variable domain reads EAGVTQFPSHSVIEKGQTVTLRCDPISGHDNLYWYRRVMGKEIKFLLHFVKESKQDESGMPNNRFLAERTGGTYSTLKVQPAELEDSGVYFCASSQVGRTDTQYFGPGTRLTVL.

This clone occurred once. The J gene is TRBJ1-5, the V gene TRBV6-4; TRBD1 is a possible D gene (5 bases). The CDR3 consists of 11 residues. The germline V and J ends were trimmed by 6 bases and 5 bases, with 5 bases remaining between them. The germline V gene encodes CDR1 MRHNA and CDR2 SNTAGT. Here the CDR3 reads CASRGDQPQHF. The CDR3 nucleotides are TGTGCCAGCAGAGGGGATCAGCCCCAGCATTTT.

This clone was counted a few times. The rearrangement joins TRBV15 to TRBJ1-4; D might be TRBD1 (5 bases). The CDR3 has 14 amino acids. In germline, CDR1 is LNHNV, CDR2 YYDKDF (reference sequence). Trimming pared 3 bases from V and 5 bases from J, leaving 10 bases between. The CDR3 here is CATSRPRGNEKLFF. As DNA, the CDR3 is TGTGCCACCAGCAGGCCCCGGGGGAATGAAAAACTGTTTTTT.

The V gene is TRBV6-1, the J gene TRBJ1-2; tentatively, D is TRBD1 (5 bases). The ends were cut back, 3 bases at V and 8 bases at J, with 16 bases in the middle. From germline, CDR1 is MNHNS and CDR2 SASEGT. The CDR3 contains 14 residues. CDR3 amino acids: CASSETKRKGGYTF. The CDR3 DNA reads TGTGCCAGCAGTGAGACCAAGCGTAAGGGGGGCTACACCTTC.

The chain is built from TRBV19 and TRBJ2-7, with 9 positions matching TRBD1. V gave up 5 bases and J gave up 3 bases; unmatched junction bases: 2. The germline gives CDR1 LNHDA, CDR2 SQIVND (reference sequence). CDR3 size: 13 residues. For the CDR3, the DNA is TGTGCCAGTAGTGTGGGACAGGGCTACGAGCAGTACTTC. This codes for CASSVGQGYEQYF.

This clone was observed a few times. This sequence joins TRBV5-1 and TRBJ2-3; D is uncertain. Germline CDR1 reads SGHRS; CDR2 reads YFSETQ. The CDR3 sequence is 14 residues long. V dropped 6 bases and J dropped 0 bases, with 11 bases sitting between them. CDR3 DNA sequence: TGCGCCAGCACAACAGCACATAGCACAGATACGCAGTATTTT. Its protein product is CASTTAHSTDTQYF.

There are a few counts of this clone. The rearrangement links TRBV30 to TRBJ2-2, with D possibly matching TRBD2 (5 bases). The CDR3 is 15 residues long. The V end lost 2 bases, the J end lost 6 bases, and 16 bases lay between the germline ends. Germline V gene sequence: CDR1 GTSNPN, CDR2 SVGIG (reference sequence). The CDR3 bases are TGTGCCTGGAGTCTCCTAGTGGGAGCCCCCGGGGAGCTGTTTTTT. This sequence encodes CAWSLLVGAPGELFF.

This clone was recorded only once. The rearrangement uses TRBV29-1 and TRBJ2-2, with 8 nucleotides matching TRBD2. Germline CDR1 SQVTM, CDR2 ANQGSEA. There are 13 residues in the CDR3. V trimming: 7 bases; J trimming: 1 base; junction bases outside the gene matches: 2. CDR3 nucleotide sequence: TGCAGCGCGGGACTAGGGAACACCGGGGAGCTGTTTTTT. Translated: CSAGLGNTGELFF.

DNA of the CDR3: TGTGCCAGAAGCTTGCTGGGGCCTACCATGAACACTGAAGCTTTCTTT. The encoded protein is CARSLLGPTMNTEAFF. J is TRBJ1-1 and V is TRBV5-3, with D perhaps matching TRBD1 (5 bases). TRBV5-3 is flagged as an ORF with uncertain function. The length of the CDR3 is 16 residues. V was shortened by 1 base and J by 0 bases, with 13 bases between the two germline ends.

The chain links TRBV4-1 to TRBJ2-1; 9 bases match TRBD2. The CDR3 is made up of 16 amino acids. J gave up 4 bases and V 2 bases, and 6 bases lay outside the gene matches. Germline V gives CDR1 MGHRA, CDR2 YSYEKL. In DNA form, the CDR3 reads TGCGCCAGCAGCCAACGTAGCGGGAGTTCTTACAATGAGCAGTTCTTC. Translation: CASSQRSGSSYNEQFF.